The clone carrying this T cell receptor beta chain was detected only a few times. The antigen is not known. This specimen comes from a study of cytomegalovirus exposure and HLA in healthy donors. Trimming at V came to 6 bases and at J to 5 bases, leaving 7 bases not matched to a gene. This CDR3 comprises 14 residues. Germline CDR1 reads MNHEY; CDR2 reads SVGAGI. The PCR made use of 60 Vbeta and 13 Jbeta primers. Sequenced by immunoSEQ multiplex PCR; TCRdb stores in-frame clones only, minus some. The sample yields some 120,000 clones, 70% to 80% seen once. General observations from the study: Reports showed the classifier diagnosing cytomegalovirus status with high specificity and sensitivity. Productive rates of about 90% or about 30% were seen for most TCR beta V segments in an earlier analysis.

What was sequenced was PBMCs. The sequence came from a man aged 35 to 55 in good health and CMV-seronegative. This chain joins TRBV6-5 and TRBJ2-1; 7 bases agree with TRBD2. CDR3 sequence: CASRFPGTNNEQFF. The CDR3 DNA reads as TGTGCCAGCAGATTCCCCGGGACTAACAATGAGCAGTTCTTC.